These 18 T cell receptor beta chains were all obtained from the same sample, sequenced in a study of T cells in localized non-small cell lung cancer (dated by TCRdb to the early 2020s). Libraries came from the immunoSEQ multiplex PCR assay. TCRdb retrieved this table from immuneACCESS and kept in-frame rearrangements only. Not all clones are present; in checked studies, unresolved V genes account for under half, and no reason is known for the remainder. Here the sample has fewer than 20,000 clones; nearly 90% occur a single time. The ten largest make up less than 1.5% of the sample. The sequencing here drew on peripheral blood mononuclear cells, taken before any cancer treatment. The source of these receptors is a woman between 40 and 69 years old with stage III lung adenocarcinoma.

This chain connects TRBV28 to TRBJ1-5, with TRBD1 identical over 8 bases. Unmatched junction bases numbered 5, after V lost 5 bases and J lost 2 bases. The CDR3 length is 15 residues. The germline V gene has CDR1 MDHEN and CDR2 SYDVKM. CDR3 region: CASSAGQGGNQPQHF. CDR3 nucleotide sequence: TGTGCCAGCAGTGCTGGACAGGGCGGCAATCAGCCCCAGCATTTT.

The chain carries TRBV5-5 and TRBJ1-1; 7 positions match TRBD1. CDR1 and CDR2 (germline): SGHKS, YYEKEE (reference sequence). CDR3 size: 16 residues. Trimming took 0 bases from V and 1 from J; bases not matched to a gene: 6. CDR3 amino acids: CASSLAADRRNTEAFF. CDR3 DNA: TGTGCCAGCAGCTTGGCTGCGGACAGGAGGAACACTGAAGCTTTCTTT.

The V gene is TRBV5-6, the J gene TRBJ1-6, with a possible D match to TRBD1 (6 bases). The ends were cut back, 1 base at V and 7 bases at J, with 12 bases in the middle. Germline assignment: CDR1 SGHDT and CDR2 YYEEEE. The CDR3 has 15 amino acids. The CDR3 DNA reads TGTGCCAGCAGCTTGCCCGTGGACAGCAATTCACCCCTCCACTTT. It encodes CASSLPVDSNSPLHF. Using reference TRBV5-6 and TRBJ1-6 for the parts outside the CDR3, the full variable domain is DAGVTQSPTHLIKTRGQQVTLRCSPKSGHDTVSWYQQALGQGPQFIFQYYEEEERQRGNFPDRFSGHQFPNYSSELNVNALLLGDSALYLCASSLPVDSNSPLHFGNGTRLTVT.

V gene TRBV5-1 combines with J gene TRBJ1-1; possible D gene TRBD1, 5 bases. The CDR3 extends over 14 amino acids. The V end lost 1 base, the J end lost 6 bases, and 13 bases lay between the germline ends. Germline CDR1 and CDR2: SGHRS and YFSETQ. CDR3 sequence reads: CASSLLGAGAEAFF. Here the CDR3 DNA reads TGCGCCAGCAGCTTGTTAGGGGCTGGCGCTGAAGCTTTCTTT.

The CDR3 spells CASSLEGVNEQFF. The CDR3 bases are TGCGCCAGCAGCTTGGAAGGGGTCAATGAGCAGTTCTTC. The gene calls are TRBV5-1 and TRBJ2-1; a weak D match, TRBD1 (5 bases). V lost 0 bases and J lost 6, with 7 bases in between. CDR1 is SGHRS, CDR2 YFSETQ, per germline. The CDR3 loop spans 13 amino acids.

The chain carries TRBV19 and TRBJ2-1; D is perhaps TRBD2 (7 bases). The germline V gene encodes CDR1 LNHDA and CDR2 SQIVND (reference sequence). V gave up 7 bases and J gave up 5 bases, with 27 bases separating them. This CDR3 contains 18 residues. CDR3 loop: CASTQLGGGGRVNNEQFF. In DNA form, the CDR3 reads TGTGCCAGTACCCAACTAGGGGGGGGTGGCAGGGTCAACAATGAGCAGTTCTTC.

This rearrangement joins TRBV6-6 to TRBJ1-6; a possible D gene is TRBD1 (6 bases). The germline V gene encodes CDR1 MNHNY and CDR2 SVGAGI (reference sequence). The V gene lost 2 bases and the J gene lost 10 bases, with 15 bases spanning the gap. This CDR3 has 15 residues. This chain's CDR3 is CASSYGQSGSSPLHF. CDR3 coding DNA: TGTGCCAGCAGTTACGGACAGAGCGGGAGCTCACCCCTCCACTTT.

The chain links TRBV19 to TRBJ1-3; no firm D call. The CDR3 has 11 amino acids. Deletions cut 9 bases from V and 4 bases from J, with 7 bases between. The germline V gene has CDR1 LNHDA and CDR2 SQIVND (reference sequence). The CDR3 sequence is CASDAGNTIYF. In DNA form, the CDR3 reads TGTGCCAGCGATGCGGGAAACACCATATATTTT.

The gene calls are TRBV11-2 and TRBJ2-2, with TRBD2 matching over 15 bases. The trim removed 3 bases at V and 5 bases at J, leaving 10 bases unmatched. The CDR3 is 19 amino acids. Germline V gene sequence: CDR1 SGHAT, CDR2 FQNNGV. The CDR3 spells CASSFSGTSGGQRTGELFF. The CDR3 nucleotides are TGTGCCAGCAGCTTCTCCGGGACTAGCGGGGGGCAAAGAACCGGGGAGCTGTTTTTT.

The table lists this clone with a count of one. The V and J genes are TRBV7-2 and TRBJ2-7, with 10 positions matching TRBD1. Unmatched junction bases numbered 5, after V lost 6 bases and J lost 3 bases. CDR3 size: 14 residues. Germline loops: CDR1 SGHTA, CDR2 FQGNSA. This CDR3 reads CASRLTGGLYEQYF. CDR3 sequence (DNA): TGTGCCAGCAGGTTGACAGGGGGCCTCTACGAGCAGTACTTC. Drawing the rest from reference TRBV7-2 and TRBJ2-7, the complete variable domain is GAGVSQSPSNKVTEKGKDVELRCDPISGHTALYWYRQSLGQGLEFLIYFQGNSAPDKSGLPSDRFSAERTGGSVSTLTIQRTQQEDSAVYLCASRLTGGLYEQYFGPGTRLTVT.

This rearrangement joins TRBV5-1 to TRBJ1-2; 7 positions agree with TRBD1. Germline V gives CDR1 SGHRS, CDR2 YFSETQ. Germline trimming cut 0 bases from V and 6 bases from J; bases unmatched to any gene: 5. The CDR3 contains 14 residues. The CDR3 nucleotides are TGCGCCAGCAGCTTGGAACCGGGACAGCATGGCTACACCTTC. It translates to CASSLEPGQHGYTF.

The gene calls are TRBV11-3 and TRBJ2-7, with D hard to call. With 4 bases removed from V and 3 bases from J, the gap between germline ends came to 16 bases. Per the germline V gene, CDR1 is SGHNT and CDR2 is YENEEA. CDR3 length equals 15 residues. CDR3 nucleotide sequence: TGTGCCAGCAGCTATATGGGTAGTGGCCTCTACGAGCAGTACTTC. Protein product: CASSYMGSGLYEQYF.

The J gene is TRBJ2-1, the V gene TRBV7-9; possible D gene TRBD2, 5 bases. V lost 11 bases to trimming and J lost 8 bases, with 19 bases between them. Germline values: CDR1 SEHNR, CDR2 FQNEAQ (reference sequence). The CDR3 sequence is 13 residues long. The CDR3 protein is CAAGEGNFDEQFF. The CDR3 bases are TGTGCCGCCGGGGAAGGCAATTTCGATGAGCAGTTCTTC.

The J gene is TRBJ1-5, the V gene TRBV28; D is unclear. Deletions cut 3 bases from V and 7 bases from J, with 13 bases between. The CDR3 is 14 amino acids. Germline CDR1 is MDHEN and CDR2 is SYDVKM. The CDR3 spells CASSLEGRPQPQHF. In DNA form, the CDR3 reads TGTGCCAGCAGTTTGGAGGGCAGGCCCCAGCCCCAGCATTTT.

The genes are TRBV7-2 and TRBJ2-7, with D possibly being TRBD2 (5 bases). Germline V gene sequence: CDR1 SGHTA, CDR2 FQGNSA. The CDR3 sequence is 15 residues long. Trimming pared 0 bases from V and 9 bases from J, leaving 18 bases between. CDR3 sequence: CASSLATPEGGGQYF. In nucleotides, the CDR3 is TGTGCCAGCAGCTTAGCAACACCCGAGGGTGGCGGGCAGTACTTC.

J is TRBJ2-5 and V is TRBV19; TRBD2 might be the D (5 bases). Germline assignment: CDR1 LNHDA and CDR2 SQIVND (reference sequence). With 5 bases removed from V and 3 bases from J, the gap between germline ends came to 7 bases. The CDR3 is 12 amino acids. The CDR3, as DNA: TGTGCCAGTAGTCGGGGTAAAGAGACCCAGTACTTC. Translating it yields CASSRGKETQYF.

This chain joins TRBV28 and TRBJ2-7; D possibly corresponds to TRBD2 (6 bases). Trimming stripped 8 bases from V and 2 bases from J, with 13 bases between. The CDR3 runs to 13 residues. The V gene's germline CDR1 is MDHEN and CDR2 SYDVKM. The CDR3 loop reads CASASDITYEQYF. The CDR3 DNA is TGTGCCAGCGCTAGCGATATCACCTACGAGCAGTACTTC.

V gene TRBV6-1 combines with J gene TRBJ2-2; TRBD1 matches at 7 bases. V gave up 6 bases and J gave up 1 base; unmatched junction bases: 5. The CDR3 has 15 amino acids. The germline V gene encodes CDR1 MNHNS and CDR2 SASEGT. CDR3 amino acids: CASRPDRENTGELFF. CDR3 DNA sequence: TGTGCCAGCAGGCCAGACAGGGAGAACACCGGGGAGCTGTTTTTT.